The 11 T cell receptor beta chains presented below share a single source sample, sequenced in a study of cytomegalovirus exposure and HLA in healthy donors. PCR amplification relied on 60 Vbeta primers (plus 13 Jbeta primers). Using immunoSEQ multiplex PCR, the repertoire was profiled, and TCRdb retains in-frame clones only, with some absent. Of 80,000 or so clones in the sample, roughly 60% are singletons; the top ten hold about 5.7%. The sequencing input was PBMCs. These receptors all come from a young man in good health and CMV-seropositive.

The V call is TRBV28, the J call TRBJ1-6; D remains ambiguous. Germline V gene sequence: CDR1 MDHEN, CDR2 SYDVKM. V lost 8 bases, J lost 3 bases, and 8 bases lay in between. There are 13 residues in the CDR3. The CDR3 region has the DNA TGTGCCAGCGCAAGCCTCTATAATTCACCCCTCCACTTT. It encodes CASASLYNSPLHF.

The chain links TRBV6-5 to TRBJ1-5, with D unclear. The CDR3 has 15 amino acids. Germline assignment: CDR1 MNHEY and CDR2 SVGAGI. V gave up 0 bases and J gave up 3 bases, with 9 bases separating them. The CDR3 nucleotides are TGTGCCAGCAGTTACTCTCGGGTACTCAATCAGCCCCAGCATTTT. Protein product: CASSYSRVLNQPQHF.

The rearrangement uses TRBV7-9 and TRBJ2-7; 9 bases map to TRBD1. The germline gives CDR1 SEHNR, CDR2 FQNEAQ (reference sequence). Unmatched junction bases numbered 5, after V lost 5 bases and J lost 3 bases. The CDR3 runs to 14 residues. This CDR3 is CASSTTGGHYEQYF. CDR3 DNA sequence: TGTGCCAGCAGCACCACAGGGGGCCACTACGAGCAGTACTTC.

This chain connects TRBV6-6 to TRBJ1-1, with D unclear. The V gene lost 2 bases and the J gene lost 9 bases, with 13 bases spanning the gap. The germline V gene has CDR1 MNHNY and CDR2 SVGAGI (reference sequence). CDR3 size: 13 residues. The chain's CDR3 is CASSYPIHEKAFF. DNA of the CDR3: TGTGCCAGCAGTTACCCCATCCACGAGAAAGCTTTCTTT.

This clone was detected only once. CDR3 in amino acids: CASSGPGLGNEQFF. Here the CDR3 DNA reads TGTGCCAGCAGCGGACCGGGACTAGGCAATGAGCAGTTCTTC. This sequence joins TRBV7-3 and TRBJ2-1; 8 bases map to TRBD2. The CDR3 has 14 amino acids. Germline V gene sequence: CDR1 SGHTA, CDR2 FQGTGA. Trimming cost V 5 bases and J 6 bases; bases outside gene matches: 6.

This chain connects TRBV6-1 to TRBJ2-7, with D maybe TRBD2 (7 bases). V gave up 7 bases and J gave up 5 bases, with 18 bases separating them. The CDR3 is 14 residues long. The V gene's germline CDR1 is MNHNS and CDR2 SASEGT. CDR3 region: CASTPKGGADEQYF. The CDR3 coding sequence is TGTGCCAGCACCCCTAAGGGGGGGGCCGACGAGCAGTACTTC.

The chain combines TRBV2 with TRBJ2-7; tentative D call: TRBD2 (7 bases). CDR1 is SNHLY and CDR2 is FYNNEI in the germline V gene. The V end was cut by 8 bases, the J end by 2 bases, with 22 bases between. The CDR3 has 16 residues. DNA for the CDR3: TGTGCCAGCGGGGGGGCGGGAAAAAAGAAACCCTACGAGCAGTACTTC. Residues: CASGGAGKKKPYEQYF.

The chain employs TRBV7-2 and TRBJ2-7, with 10 bases fitting TRBD2. Germline CDR1 reads SGHTA; CDR2 reads FQGNSA. The CDR3 spans 14 residues. V gave up 5 bases and J gave up 3 bases; unmatched junction bases: 4. In nucleotides, the CDR3 is TGTGCCAGCAGCGGTACTAGCGGGGTCTACGAGCAGTACTTC. Its translation is CASSGTSGVYEQYF.

The chain carries TRBV11-2 and TRBJ1-2; 7 bases line up with TRBD1. The V segment lost 8 bases and the J segment 5 bases; nucleotides outside the gene matches: 8. The germline V gene encodes CDR1 SGHAT and CDR2 FQNNGV. The CDR3 covers 13 residues. CDR3 in amino acids: CASDDRVGYGYTF. The CDR3 DNA is TGTGCCAGCGATGACAGGGTGGGGTATGGCTACACCTTC.

This clone showed up just a few times. The gene calls are TRBV28 and TRBJ1-2, with TRBD1 matching 7 bases. Germline V gene sequence: CDR1 MDHEN, CDR2 SYDVKM. V gave up 2 bases and J gave up 4 bases; unmatched junction bases: 7. There are 15 residues in the CDR3. The DNA of the CDR3 is TGTGCCAGCAGTTTAGTTGGACAGGACCTCTATGGCTACACCTTC. This codes for CASSLVGQDLYGYTF.

The chain couples TRBV5-1 to TRBJ2-3, with 7 bases aligning to TRBD1. The CDR3 sequence is 16 residues long. Germline V lookup: CDR1 SGHRS, CDR2 YFSETQ. V dropped 2 bases and J dropped 0; count of bases not matched to a gene: 6. CDR3 nucleotide sequence: TGCGCCAGCAGCTTTAGGGGGCACGATAGCACAGATACGCAGTATTTT. Translated, it gives CASSFRGHDSTDTQYF.